One sample yielded the 14 T cell receptor beta chains listed below, sequenced in a study of technical replicates of blood from a handful of donors. Clones were read by immunoSEQ multiplex PCR, and TCRdb kept only the in-frame ones, dropping some. The sample carries nearly 80,000 clones, 85% to 95% recorded once. Material for sequencing was T cells isolated from PBMCs. The receptors were sampled from a human donor in good health.

The CDR3 region has the DNA TGTGCCAGCAGCATTGACAGGGACTACGAGCAGTACTTC. This translates into CASSIDRDYEQYF. This chain joins TRBV11-3 and TRBJ2-7; 7 bases line up with TRBD1. V was clipped by 5 bases and J by 3 bases; unmatched bases: 4. From germline, CDR1 is SGHNT and CDR2 YENEEA. This CDR3 is 13 amino acids long.

The rearrangement links TRBV10-3 to TRBJ1-2; D perhaps matches TRBD1 (5 bases). Germline CDR1 ENHRY, CDR2 SYGVKD. Trimming pared 8 bases from V and 3 bases from J, leaving 10 bases between. This CDR3 comprises 12 residues. In DNA, the CDR3 is TGTGCCATCGCCATACAGGACTATGGCTACACCTTC. This encodes CAIAIQDYGYTF.

This chain links TRBV11-2 with TRBJ1-1; 7 bases map to TRBD1. The V gene's germline CDR1 is SGHAT and CDR2 FQNNGV. J gave up 6 bases and V 4 bases, and 2 bases lay outside the gene matches. The CDR3 consists of 12 residues. The CDR3 DNA reads TGTGCCAGCAGCTCTCAGGGGGCTGAAGCTTTCTTT. It is translated as CASSSQGAEAFF.

The CDR3 sequence: CASSLDFITSGRNEQFF. The CDR3 nucleotides read TGTGCCAGCAGCTTAGATTTCATAACTAGCGGGAGAAATGAGCAGTTCTTC. This chain uses TRBV7-8 with TRBJ2-1; TRBD2 matches at 11 bases. The CDR3 spans 17 residues. The V and J ends lost 1 base and 7 bases, in that order; junction bases with no gene match: 9. Per the germline V gene, CDR1 is SGHVS and CDR2 is FQNEAQ.

The CDR3 loop reads CASSDTGGGGYTF. The CDR3 DNA reads as TGTGCCAGCAGCGACACAGGGGGTGGTGGCTACACCTTC. The chain is built from TRBV6-1 and TRBJ1-2; TRBD1 aligns across 8 bases. The CDR3 extends over 13 amino acids. Germline-derived CDR1 and CDR2 are MNHNS and SASEGT. J lost 7 bases, V lost 6 bases, and 7 bases had no gene match.

This chain connects TRBV28 to TRBJ1-2; 8 bases align to TRBD1. The V gene end was trimmed by 10 bases and the J gene end by 8 bases; junction bases not matched to a gene: 12. The CDR3 spans 13 residues. CDR1 is MDHEN, CDR2 SYDVKM, per germline. The CDR3 region has the DNA TGTGCCATCTACTACAGGGGGGGGAGCGGCTACACCTTC. Its translation: CAIYYRGGSGYTF.

This rearrangement joins TRBV5-4 to TRBJ2-1; D remains unclear. V was trimmed by 2 bases and J by 8 bases, leaving 14 bases between them. Germline V gene sequence: CDR1 SGHNT, CDR2 YYREEE (reference sequence). CDR3 length: 14 amino acids. CDR3 amino acids: CASSFLQTVHEQFF. Here the CDR3 DNA reads TGTGCCAGCAGCTTCCTACAGACGGTACATGAGCAGTTCTTC. The variable domain in full, with the rest retrieved from reference TRBV5-4 and TRBJ2-1, is ETGVTQSPTHLIKTRGQQVTLRCSSQSGHNTVSWYQQALGQGPQFIFQYYREEENGRGNFPPRFSGLQFPNYSSELNVNALELDDSALYLCASSFLQTVHEQFFGPGTRLTVL.

A remark on this clone: The junction departs from the called germline gene at one end, perhaps through a read error. The genes are TRBV6-5 and TRBJ2-2; TRBD2 agrees at 12 bases. Germline assignment: CDR1 MNHEY and CDR2 SVGAGI. This CDR3 has 14 residues. The CDR3 protein is CASSYKPTSGGLFF. CDR3 sequence (DNA): TGTGCCAGCAGTTACAAACCGACTAGCGGGGGGCTGTTTTTT.

The chain recombines TRBV9 with TRBJ2-1, with TRBD2 matching 10 bases. Germline values: CDR1 SGDLS, CDR2 YYNGEE. With V trimmed by 3 bases and J by 1 base, 1 base remained unmatched. The CDR3 is 15 amino acids. This CDR3 is CASSELAGSYNEQFF. CDR3 coding DNA: TGTGCCAGCAGCGAACTAGCGGGGTCCTACAATGAGCAGTTCTTC.

V is TRBV5-5 and J is TRBJ2-7; 9 nucleotides match TRBD1. V dropped 1 base and J dropped 5; count of bases not matched to a gene: 7. CDR3 length equals 15 residues. Germline lookup yields CDR1 SGHKS and CDR2 YYEKEE (reference sequence). As DNA, the CDR3 is TGTGCCAGCAGCTTGTTTTTCGGGACAGGGAACGAGCAGTACTTC. Its translation is CASSLFFGTGNEQYF.

V usage is TRBV6-6 and J usage is TRBJ1-2; D not resolved. There are 15 residues in the CDR3. V lost 0 bases to trimming and J lost 2 bases, with 10 bases between them. Germline lookup yields CDR1 MNHNY and CDR2 SVGAGI (reference sequence). This chain's CDR3 is CASSYSKGANYGYTF. The CDR3 DNA is TGTGCCAGCAGTTACTCGAAAGGAGCAAACTATGGCTACACCTTC.

The genes are TRBV5-1 and TRBJ1-5; weak D call: TRBD1 (6 bases). The CDR3 loop spans 14 amino acids. CDR1 is SGHRS, CDR2 YFSETQ, per germline. The ends were cut back, 0 bases at V and 7 bases at J, with 11 bases in the middle. Written as DNA, the CDR3 is TGCGCCAGCAGCTTGGGGGGGCTGGGGCAGCCCCAGCATTTT. This translates into CASSLGGLGQPQHF.

The chain has TRBV5-4 and TRBJ2-3; no reliable D call. Trimming left V 0 bases short and J 4 bases short, with 12 bases between. The CDR3 loop spans 15 amino acids. The germline gives CDR1 SGHNT, CDR2 YYREEE (reference sequence). The CDR3, as DNA: TGTGCCAGCAGCTTGGCTCGGGTGAAGGCAGATACGCAGTATTTT. This encodes CASSLARVKADTQYF.

The genes are TRBV9 and TRBJ2-3, with TRBD2 matching over 7 bases. Germline values: CDR1 SGDLS, CDR2 YYNGEE. V was clipped by 6 bases and J by 5 bases; unmatched bases: 9. The CDR3 length is 14 residues. DNA of the CDR3: TGTGCCAGCACAGCGGGGATAAGGATAGATACGCAGTATTTT. This codes for CASTAGIRIDTQYF.